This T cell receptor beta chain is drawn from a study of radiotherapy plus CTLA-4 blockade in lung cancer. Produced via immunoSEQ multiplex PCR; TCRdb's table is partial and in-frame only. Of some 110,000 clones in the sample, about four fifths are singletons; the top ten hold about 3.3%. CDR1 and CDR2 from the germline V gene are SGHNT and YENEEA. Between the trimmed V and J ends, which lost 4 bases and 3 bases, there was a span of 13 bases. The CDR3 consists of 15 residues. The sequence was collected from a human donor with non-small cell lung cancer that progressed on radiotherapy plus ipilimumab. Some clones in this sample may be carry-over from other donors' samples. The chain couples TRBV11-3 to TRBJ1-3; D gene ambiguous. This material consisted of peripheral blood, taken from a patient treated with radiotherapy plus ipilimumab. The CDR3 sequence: CASSSTFGVGNTIYF. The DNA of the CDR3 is TGTGCCAGCAGCTCCACTTTTGGGGTTGGAAACACCATATATTTT.